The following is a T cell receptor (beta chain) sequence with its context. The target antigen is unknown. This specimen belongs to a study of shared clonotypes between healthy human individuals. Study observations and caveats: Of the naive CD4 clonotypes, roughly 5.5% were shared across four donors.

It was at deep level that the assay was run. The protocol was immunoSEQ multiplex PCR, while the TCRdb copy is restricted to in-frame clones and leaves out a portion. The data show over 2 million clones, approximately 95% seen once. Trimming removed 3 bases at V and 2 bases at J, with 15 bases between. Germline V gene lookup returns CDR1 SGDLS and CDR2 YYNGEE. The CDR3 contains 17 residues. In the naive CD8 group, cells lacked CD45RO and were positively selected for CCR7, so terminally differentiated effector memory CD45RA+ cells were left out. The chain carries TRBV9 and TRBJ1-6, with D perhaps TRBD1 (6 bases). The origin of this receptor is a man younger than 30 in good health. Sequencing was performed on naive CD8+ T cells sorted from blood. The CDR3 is CASSAIQQGPYNSPLHF. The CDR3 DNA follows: TGTGCCAGCAGCGCGATCCAACAGGGTCCCTATAATTCACCCCTCCACTTT.